This is a list of T cell receptor beta chains from one sample in a study of blood T cell repertoires in COVID-19. Assay: immunoSEQ multiplex PCR; the TCRdb copy retains only in-frame clones and omits some. The profile covers roughly 300,000 clones, with around nine tenths appearing a single time and 1% to 1.3% taken by the ten largest. Sequencing was performed on PBMCs or T cells enriched from blood (not recorded which). The receptors here all came from a woman in her 30s who had recovered from COVID-19. The CDR3 runs from the conserved cysteine through the conserved F or W.

j_call v_call cdr3_aa
TRBJ1-5 TRBV9 CASSVAGGSNQPQHF
TRBJ2-7 TRBV2 CASSAETSGSYEQYF
TRBJ1-2 TRBV5-6 CASSFSLREGYTF
TRBJ2-3 TRBV4-3 CASSHTREGQDTQYF
TRBJ2-1 TRBV11-2 CASSIDSSPDNEQFF
TRBJ2-7 TRBV30 CAWSTGPYEQYF
TRBJ2-7 TRBV18 CASSPPTVTYEQYF
TRBJ1-4 TRBV3-1/TRBV3-2 CASSDTSNRGQRGKLFF
TRBJ2-2 TRBV18 CASSPGQGYTGELFF
TRBJ2-3 TRBV28 CASSKRTSTDTQYF
TRBJ1-6 TRBV9 CASSVDLGGNSPLHF
TRBJ2-2 TRBV6-4 CASRRDGTGVGTGELFF
TRBJ2-2 TRBV7-3 CASSPGQGAGTGELFF
TRBJ2-3 TRBV28 CASSVGTSGGTDTQYF
TRBJ2-3 TRBV3-1/TRBV3-2 CASSQHGLAGGPGTDTQYF
TRBJ1-2 TRBV6-4 CASSAGFGYTF
TRBJ2-5 TRBV19 CASSRRLLETQYF
TRBJ2-5 TRBV30 CAWSELQETQYF
TRBJ2-7 TRBV2 CASSEQREFSYEQYF
TRBJ2-1 TRBV5-8 CASSLGLAYNEQFF
TRBJ1-6 TRBV30 CASINREVLHF
TRBJ2-7 TRBV5-5 CASSFPSGSTYEQYF
TRBJ2-1 TRBV27 CASSSLTALSYNEQFF
TRBJ2-3 TRBV11-2 CASSWSETDTQYF
TRBJ1-2 TRBV10-3 CAITGEADGYTF
TRBJ2-2 TRBV27 CASSPRTGANTGELFF
TRBJ2-5 TRBV7-2 CASRSLALPFYF
TRBJ2-1 TRBV7-3 CASSLNSGRYNEQFF
TRBJ2-3 TRBV27 CASSLSISTDTQYF
TRBJ2-5 TRBV19 CASSITRDPYQETQYF
TRBJ2-2 TRBV18 CASSPEPSGYTGELFF
TRBJ1-5 TRBV2 CASSPRGRLQPQHF
TRBJ2-2 TRBV9 CASSALGQPTTNTGELFF
TRBJ1-1 TRBV6-2/TRBV6-3 CASSYDEEGATEAFF
TRBJ2-7 TRBV19 CASSGTSGATYEQYF
TRBJ1-2 TRBV30 CASRGAGYGYTF
TRBJ1-2 TRBV7-9 CASSLPGQGYGYTF
TRBJ2-3 TRBV7-6 CASSFGGDTDTQYF
TRBJ2-2 TRBV11-2 CASSSSSTTGELFF
TRBJ1-1 TRBV18 CASSPDRSTEAFF
TRBJ2-5 TRBV2 CASSEAGGRETQYF
TRBJ2-3 TRBV9 CASSVFRGGGLAGGTSTDTQYF
TRBJ1-6 TRBV7-2 CASSLIQGPPLHF
TRBJ2-7 TRBV7-6 CASSLGGEGQYF
TRBJ1-5 TRBV27 CASSPGSYSNQPQHF
TRBJ2-5 TRBV29-1 CSVEWGGETQYF
TRBJ2-7 TRBV3-1/TRBV3-2 CARGGSGAVGYEQYF
TRBJ2-3 TRBV2 CASSEVRSRTDTQYF
TRBJ1-5 TRBV30 CAWSVRARGNQPQHF
TRBJ2-7 TRBV27 CASGPRLAYPVYEQYF
TRBJ2-3 TRBV18 CASSPGGRTFTDTQYF
TRBJ1-5 TRBV27 CASSTSGTKKYQPQHF
TRBJ2-4 TRBV2 CASSDPNIQYF
TRBJ2-7 TRBV6-2/TRBV6-3 CASSPVLGQMNYEQYF
TRBJ2-7 TRBV4-3 CASALEGSGSYEQYF
TRBJ2-7 TRBV6-5 CASSTIAGTTYEQYF
TRBJ2-7 TRBV2 CASRLDSDEQYF
TRBJ2-1 TRBV5-1 CASSDSGRGTYNEQFF